This T cell receptor beta chain was profiled in a study of T cells in Graves' hyperthyroidism and ophthalmopathy. RNA transcripts yielded amplified TCR beta CDR3 regions. TCR CDR3 regions were first amplified by RT-PCR with HTBI primers. TCRdb fed the multiplex PCR reads into MiXCR, producing one record per CDR3 protein. This sample yields around 540,000 distinct CDR3 sequences, of which around 16% are seen a single time; 25% to 30% belongs to the top ten. Trimming left V 4 bases short and J 1 base short, with 19 bases between. Germline V gives CDR1 SGHAT, CDR2 FQNNGV. This CDR3 is built from 17 residues. At least ten counts were recorded for this clonotype.

This TCR came from a woman aged 25 to 39 with Graves' ophthalmopathy. This chain joins TRBV11-2 and TRBJ1-1; weak D call: TRBD1 (5 bases). Sequenced: blood. The CDR3 DNA reads TGTGCCAGCAGCTCCCCCCGGCAGGGAGGTACGAACACTGAAGCTTTCTTT. This sequence encodes CASSSPRQGGTNTEAFF.